The 30 T cell receptor beta chains in this list originate from one sample, sequenced in a study of blood T cell repertoires in COVID-19. Assay used: immunoSEQ multiplex PCR; TCRdb lists only in-frame clones, some missing. The sample gives 350,000 to 400,000 clones, around 89% of which show up once; around 7% is in the top ten. Sequencing used peripheral blood. The receptor set was obtained from a man aged 18 to 30 with active or convalescent COVID-19.

The V and J genes are TRBV28 and TRBJ1-2; a possible D gene is TRBD1 (6 bases). The CDR3 has 14 residues. Germline-derived CDR1 and CDR2 are MDHEN and SYDVKM. V lost 4 bases and J 4 bases, leaving 13 bases between the germline ends. The CDR3 loop is CASSSLDSVYGYTF. In DNA form, the CDR3 reads TGTGCCAGCAGTTCCCTGGACAGTGTCTATGGCTACACCTTC.

The J gene is TRBJ1-6, the V gene TRBV7-9, with unresolved D. Trimming pared 0 bases from V and 9 bases from J, leaving 18 bases between. Germline V gene sequence: CDR1 SEHNR, CDR2 FQNEAQ (reference sequence). The CDR3 is 17 amino acids. CDR3 bases: TGTGCCAGCAGCTTAGCAACCGGGAGGGAAGGGTCTTCACCCCTCCACTTT. It codes for CASSLATGREGSSPLHF.

The CDR3 DNA sequence: TGTGCCACCAGTGGGGCTAGCGGGGGGGCCCGGGACATTCAGTACTTC. Its translation: CATSGASGGARDIQYF. The chain couples TRBV24-1 to TRBJ2-4; 12 bases agree with TRBD2. Germline V gives CDR1 KGHDR, CDR2 SFDVKD. The CDR3 contains 16 residues. J was trimmed by 8 bases and V by 5 bases; bases with no gene match: 9.

The V and J genes are TRBV19 and TRBJ2-2; TRBD2 aligns across 8 bases. The CDR3 extends over 15 amino acids. Looked up from germline, CDR1 is LNHDA and CDR2 is SQIVND (reference sequence). V was pared by 3 bases and J by 9 bases, with 9 bases of the junction left unmatched. The CDR3 loop reads CASSIAGGGRRELFF. The CDR3 DNA sequence: TGTGCCAGTAGTATTGCGGGGGGCGGCCGACGGGAGCTGTTTTTT.

The V gene is TRBV7-8, the J gene TRBJ2-3; 8 positions match TRBD2. Germline V gives CDR1 SGHVS, CDR2 FQNEAQ. Trimming took 2 bases from V and 5 from J; bases not matched to a gene: 6. The CDR3 covers 15 residues. The CDR3 DNA sequence: TGTGCCAGCAGCTTAATGGGACTAGATAGAGATACGCAGTATTTT. It translates to CASSLMGLDRDTQYF.

This sequence joins TRBV28 and TRBJ1-1; TRBD1 matches at 7 bases. There are 16 residues in the CDR3. The germline CDR1 and CDR2 sequences are MDHEN and SYDVKM. Trimming cost V 3 bases and J 5 bases; bases outside gene matches: 12. The CDR3 region has the DNA TGTGCCAGCAGTTTCCTCGGGACAGCCCTCGCGACTGAAGCTTTCTTT. It specifies CASSFLGTALATEAFF. The variable domain in full, with the rest retrieved from reference TRBV28 and TRBJ1-1, is DVKVTQSSRYLVKRTGEKVFLECVQDMDHENMFWYRQDPGLGLRLIYFSYDVKMKEKGDIPEGYSVSREKKERFSLILESASTNQTSMYLCASSFLGTALATEAFFGQGTRLTVV.

V usage is TRBV15 and J usage is TRBJ2-7, with D possibly TRBD1 on 6 matching bases. CDR1 is LNHNV, CDR2 YYDKDF, per germline (reference sequence). Trimming took off 6 bases at V and 7 bases at J, with 22 bases between the two ends. This CDR3 has 15 residues. In nucleotides, the CDR3 is TGTGCCACCAGACCTCAGGACAGAGATTTTGGGGAGCAGTACTTC. Amino acids: CATRPQDRDFGEQYF.

The gene calls are TRBV7-3 and TRBJ1-2; 8 bases agree with TRBD1. The V gene's germline CDR1 is SGHTA and CDR2 FQGTGA. This CDR3 has 14 residues. After removal of 0 bases from V and 8 bases from J, the junction contained 5 bases not matched to a gene. In nucleotides, the CDR3 is TGTGCCAGCAGCTTAACGTCAGGGGGCGGAGGCTACACCTTC. Translation: CASSLTSGGGGYTF. Variable domain in full (rest from reference TRBV7-3 and TRBJ1-2): GAGVSQTPSNKVTEKGKYVELRCDPISGHTALYWYRQSLGQGPEFLIYFQGTGAADDSGLPNDRFFAVRPEGSVSTLKIQRTERGDSAVYLCASSLTSGGGGYTFGSGTRLTVV.

Concerning this clone: The sample holds other DNA sequences that translate to the same CDR3. V gene TRBV28 combines with J gene TRBJ1-3; D remains ambiguous. V dropped 1 base and J dropped 0 bases, with 4 bases sitting between them. The CDR3 covers 14 residues. From germline, CDR1 is MDHEN and CDR2 SYDVKM. CDR3 amino acids: CASSLFSSGNTIYF. The CDR3, as DNA: TGTGCCAGCAGTTTATTCAGCTCTGGAAACACCATATATTTT.

The chain carries TRBV7-3 and TRBJ2-3, with 7 bases that match TRBD2. J gave up 0 bases and V 3 bases, and 6 bases lay outside the gene matches. Germline V lookup: CDR1 SGHTA, CDR2 FQGTGA. This CDR3 comprises 16 residues. For the CDR3, the DNA is TGTGCCAGCAGCTTGACTAGCCACCTTAGCACAGATACGCAGTATTTT. Translation gives CASSLTSHLSTDTQYF.

The V call is TRBV7-3, the J call TRBJ2-5; D gene uncertain. With 6 bases removed from V and 7 bases from J, the gap between germline ends came to 15 bases. The germline gives CDR1 SGHTA, CDR2 FQGTGA. The CDR3 loop spans 13 amino acids. This CDR3 reads CASRSTAARTQYF. The CDR3 nucleotides are TGTGCCAGCAGATCGACGGCGGCGAGGACCCAGTACTTC. Complete variable domain (other parts from reference TRBV7-3 and TRBJ2-5): GAGVSQTPSNKVTEKGKYVELRCDPISGHTALYWYRQSLGQGPEFLIYFQGTGAADDSGLPNDRFFAVRPEGSVSTLKIQRTERGDSAVYLCASRSTAARTQYFGPGTRLLVL.

As regards this clone: Sequence at one end of the junction differs from germline and may be a read error. DNA for the CDR3: TGTGCCAGCAGCTTAATTCCCTCTGGGGCCAACGTGCTGACTTTC. It yields the protein CASSLIPSGANVLTF. The rearrangement links TRBV7-3 to TRBJ2-6; tentatively, D is TRBD1 (5 bases). CDR1 SGHTA and CDR2 FQGTGA come from the germline V gene. This CDR3 is built from 15 residues.

The chain employs TRBV18 and TRBJ2-7, with 11 bases matching TRBD2. The CDR3 contains 19 residues. Germline-derived CDR1 and CDR2 are KGHSH and LQKENI. V lost 3 bases and J lost 3; bases outside the gene matches: 16. The CDR3 sequence: CASSPQTGKTSGVNYEQYF. The CDR3 nucleotides read TGTGCCAGCTCACCGCAGACAGGGAAGACTAGCGGGGTGAACTACGAGCAGTACTTC.

Comments on this clone: Additional DNA sequences in this sample encode the identical CDR3. The gene calls are TRBV7-2 and TRBJ2-7; unclear D gene. The CDR3 runs 14 residues. From germline, CDR1 is SGHTA and CDR2 FQGNSA. V was trimmed by 1 base and J by 2 bases, leaving 9 bases between them. The CDR3 nucleotides are TGTGCCAGCAGCTTAGTTGGCGGAACCTACGAGCAGTACTTC. Translating it yields CASSLVGGTYEQYF. Variable domain in full (rest from reference TRBV7-2 and TRBJ2-7): GAGVSQSPSNKVTEKGKDVELRCDPISGHTALYWYRQSLGQGLEFLIYFQGNSAPDKSGLPSDRFSAERTGGSVSTLTIQRTQQEDSAVYLCASSLVGGTYEQYFGPGTRLTVT.

The chain combines TRBV7-3 with TRBJ2-1; the match to TRBD1 covers 8 bases. V shed 5 bases and J 8 bases; nucleotides not matched to a gene: 11. Germline CDR1 and CDR2: SGHTA and FQGTGA. The CDR3 totals 15 residues. CDR3: CASSPQTGAVDEQFF. CDR3 nucleotides: TGTGCCAGCAGCCCTCAGACAGGGGCTGTAGATGAGCAGTTCTTC.

V is TRBV9 and J is TRBJ1-1, with TRBD1 as a possible D gene (5 bases). Germline V gives CDR1 SGDLS, CDR2 YYNGEE. The V and J ends lost 1 base and 1 base respectively, with 5 bases between them. The CDR3 runs 13 residues. The CDR3 is CASSVRGNTEAFF. CDR3 nucleotides: TGTGCCAGCAGCGTAAGGGGGAACACTGAAGCTTTCTTT.

The CDR3 DNA sequence: TGTGCCAGCAGCAGAGGGGGGAACACTGAAGCTTTCTTT. The encoded protein is CASSRGGNTEAFF. The J gene is TRBJ1-1, the V gene TRBV28; D is possibly TRBD1 (6 bases). The length of the CDR3 is 13 residues. Germline CDR1 MDHEN, CDR2 SYDVKM. V lost 6 bases and J lost 1, with 9 bases in between.

J is TRBJ1-6 and V is TRBV7-2; D is uncertain. The CDR3 loop spans 14 amino acids. Germline CDR1 reads SGHTA; CDR2 reads FQGNSA. V lost 0 bases to trimming and J lost 7 bases, with 7 bases between them. CDR3 bases: TGTGCCAGCAGCTTAGCGAACAGAAATTCACCCCTCCACTTT. This sequence encodes CASSLANRNSPLHF.

The V call is TRBV23-1, the J call TRBJ1-5, with D unresolved. TRBV23-1 is an ORF for which the function is uncertain. CDR3 size: 13 residues. V was shortened by 5 bases and J by 3 bases, with 8 bases between the two germline ends. The DNA for the CDR3 is TGCGCCAGCAGTAAGGCGGACAATCAGCCCCAGCATTTT. Amino acid sequence: CASSKADNQPQHF.

The genes are TRBV4-2 and TRBJ1-6; TRBD1 aligns across 7 bases. Germline V gene sequence: CDR1 LGHNA, CDR2 YNFKEQ. Unmatched junction bases numbered 6, after V lost 0 bases and J lost 7 bases. The CDR3 extends over 16 amino acids. The CDR3 sequence is CASSQDKGQNNSPLHF. Here the CDR3 DNA reads TGTGCCAGCAGCCAAGATAAGGGACAGAACAATTCACCCCTCCACTTT.

The chain links TRBV5-8 to TRBJ2-1; 8 positions match TRBD2. CDR1 is SGHTS and CDR2 is YDEGEE in the germline V gene. This CDR3 region has 15 residues. V trimming: 5 bases; J trimming: 4 bases; junction bases outside the gene matches: 8. In nucleotides, the CDR3 is TGTGCCAGCAGATTTACGGGGGGGCAGTACAATGAGCAGTTCTTC. This gives the protein CASRFTGGQYNEQFF.

This chain uses TRBV11-2 with TRBJ2-2; TRBD1 aligns across 7 bases. Germline V gene data show CDR1 as SGHAT and CDR2 as FQNNGV. The CDR3 runs to 16 residues. Trimming cost V 5 bases and J 0 bases; bases outside gene matches: 6. The CDR3 sequence is CASSTRQGTNTGELFF. For the CDR3, the DNA is TGTGCCAGCAGCACCCGACAGGGCACGAACACCGGGGAGCTGTTTTTT.

This sequence joins TRBV19 and TRBJ1-1, with D possibly being TRBD1 (5 bases). The length of the CDR3 is 14 residues. The V and J ends lost 6 bases and 5 bases respectively, with 16 bases between them. Germline CDR1 reads LNHDA; CDR2 reads SQIVND (reference sequence). This CDR3 is CASRNQGFWTEAFF. The CDR3 bases are TGTGCCAGTAGGAACCAGGGATTCTGGACTGAAGCTTTCTTT.

The V and J genes are TRBV28 and TRBJ2-7; D remains unclear. CDR1 and CDR2 from the germline V gene are MDHEN and SYDVKM. CDR3 length: 11 amino acids. The V end lost 6 bases, the J end lost 6 bases, and 9 bases lay between the germline ends. The CDR3 bases are TGTGCCAGCAGCCCCCTTAGCGAGCAGTACTTC. Translation gives CASSPLSEQYF.

The chain employs TRBV28 and TRBJ1-4, with D tentatively TRBD1 (5 bases). The germline V gene encodes CDR1 MDHEN and CDR2 SYDVKM. Deletions cut 8 bases from V and 0 bases from J, with 13 bases between. This CDR3 is built from 15 residues. As DNA, the CDR3 is TGTGCCAGCGGCCAGGGTGGGGCAACTAATGAAAAACTGTTTTTT. Translating it yields CASGQGGATNEKLFF.

This chain connects TRBV27 to TRBJ2-1; tentatively, D is TRBD2 (6 bases). Germline V gene sequence: CDR1 MNHEY, CDR2 SMNVEV (reference sequence). The CDR3 is 15 amino acids. The V end lost 3 bases, the J end lost 7 bases, and 16 bases lay between the germline ends. CDR3 in DNA: TGTGCCAGCAGTTTTCCCGATTTGGGGAGGAATGAGCAGTTCTTC. It yields the protein CASSFPDLGRNEQFF.

Regarding this clone: Other DNA sequences in this sample translate to the same CDR3. This chain joins TRBV10-3 and TRBJ1-5; D not resolved. CDR3 length equals 14 residues. Trimming stripped 0 bases from V and 4 bases from J, with 7 bases between. Germline V gene sequence: CDR1 ENHRY, CDR2 SYGVKD. The CDR3 DNA reads as TGTGCCATCAGTGAGTCGGGAGGTAATCAGCCCCAGCATTTT. Translation: CAISESGGNQPQHF.

This chain links TRBV19 with TRBJ2-7, with TRBD2 identical over 8 bases. The junction had 10 bases not matched to a gene; V was cut back by 1 base and J by 2 bases. This CDR3 spans 17 amino acids. CDR1 and CDR2 (germline): LNHDA, SQIVND (reference sequence). The DNA for the CDR3 is TGTGCCAGTAGTATAGGCTCGGGGGGGTTAACCACCTACGAGCAGTACTTC. Encoded protein: CASSIGSGGLTTYEQYF.

V and J are TRBV5-1 and TRBJ2-7; TRBD1 aligns across 10 bases. Germline lookup yields CDR1 SGHRS and CDR2 YFSETQ. The CDR3 is made up of 16 amino acids. V lost 0 bases and J lost 7; bases outside the gene matches: 10. The CDR3 nucleotides read TGCGCCAGCAGCTTGGCCGCGGGACAGGGGTCCGGGGAGCAGTACTTC. Translated, it gives CASSLAAGQGSGEQYF. The whole variable domain, filled in from reference TRBV5-1 and TRBJ2-7, reads KAGVTQTPRYLIKTRGQQVTLSCSPISGHRSVSWYQQTPGQGLQFLFEYFSETQRNKGNFPGRFSGRQFSNSRSEMNVSTLELGDSALYLCASSLAAGQGSGEQYFGPGTRLTVT.

V and J are TRBV6-2 or TRBV6-3 and TRBJ1-2; D unresolved. Trimming pared 6 bases from V and 8 bases from J, leaving 10 bases between. CDR3 length: 11 residues. Germline V gene data show CDR1 as MNHEY and CDR2 as SVGEGT. DNA of the CDR3: TGTGCCAGCAGCACAGTAAGAGGCTACACCTTC. Encoded protein: CASSTVRGYTF.